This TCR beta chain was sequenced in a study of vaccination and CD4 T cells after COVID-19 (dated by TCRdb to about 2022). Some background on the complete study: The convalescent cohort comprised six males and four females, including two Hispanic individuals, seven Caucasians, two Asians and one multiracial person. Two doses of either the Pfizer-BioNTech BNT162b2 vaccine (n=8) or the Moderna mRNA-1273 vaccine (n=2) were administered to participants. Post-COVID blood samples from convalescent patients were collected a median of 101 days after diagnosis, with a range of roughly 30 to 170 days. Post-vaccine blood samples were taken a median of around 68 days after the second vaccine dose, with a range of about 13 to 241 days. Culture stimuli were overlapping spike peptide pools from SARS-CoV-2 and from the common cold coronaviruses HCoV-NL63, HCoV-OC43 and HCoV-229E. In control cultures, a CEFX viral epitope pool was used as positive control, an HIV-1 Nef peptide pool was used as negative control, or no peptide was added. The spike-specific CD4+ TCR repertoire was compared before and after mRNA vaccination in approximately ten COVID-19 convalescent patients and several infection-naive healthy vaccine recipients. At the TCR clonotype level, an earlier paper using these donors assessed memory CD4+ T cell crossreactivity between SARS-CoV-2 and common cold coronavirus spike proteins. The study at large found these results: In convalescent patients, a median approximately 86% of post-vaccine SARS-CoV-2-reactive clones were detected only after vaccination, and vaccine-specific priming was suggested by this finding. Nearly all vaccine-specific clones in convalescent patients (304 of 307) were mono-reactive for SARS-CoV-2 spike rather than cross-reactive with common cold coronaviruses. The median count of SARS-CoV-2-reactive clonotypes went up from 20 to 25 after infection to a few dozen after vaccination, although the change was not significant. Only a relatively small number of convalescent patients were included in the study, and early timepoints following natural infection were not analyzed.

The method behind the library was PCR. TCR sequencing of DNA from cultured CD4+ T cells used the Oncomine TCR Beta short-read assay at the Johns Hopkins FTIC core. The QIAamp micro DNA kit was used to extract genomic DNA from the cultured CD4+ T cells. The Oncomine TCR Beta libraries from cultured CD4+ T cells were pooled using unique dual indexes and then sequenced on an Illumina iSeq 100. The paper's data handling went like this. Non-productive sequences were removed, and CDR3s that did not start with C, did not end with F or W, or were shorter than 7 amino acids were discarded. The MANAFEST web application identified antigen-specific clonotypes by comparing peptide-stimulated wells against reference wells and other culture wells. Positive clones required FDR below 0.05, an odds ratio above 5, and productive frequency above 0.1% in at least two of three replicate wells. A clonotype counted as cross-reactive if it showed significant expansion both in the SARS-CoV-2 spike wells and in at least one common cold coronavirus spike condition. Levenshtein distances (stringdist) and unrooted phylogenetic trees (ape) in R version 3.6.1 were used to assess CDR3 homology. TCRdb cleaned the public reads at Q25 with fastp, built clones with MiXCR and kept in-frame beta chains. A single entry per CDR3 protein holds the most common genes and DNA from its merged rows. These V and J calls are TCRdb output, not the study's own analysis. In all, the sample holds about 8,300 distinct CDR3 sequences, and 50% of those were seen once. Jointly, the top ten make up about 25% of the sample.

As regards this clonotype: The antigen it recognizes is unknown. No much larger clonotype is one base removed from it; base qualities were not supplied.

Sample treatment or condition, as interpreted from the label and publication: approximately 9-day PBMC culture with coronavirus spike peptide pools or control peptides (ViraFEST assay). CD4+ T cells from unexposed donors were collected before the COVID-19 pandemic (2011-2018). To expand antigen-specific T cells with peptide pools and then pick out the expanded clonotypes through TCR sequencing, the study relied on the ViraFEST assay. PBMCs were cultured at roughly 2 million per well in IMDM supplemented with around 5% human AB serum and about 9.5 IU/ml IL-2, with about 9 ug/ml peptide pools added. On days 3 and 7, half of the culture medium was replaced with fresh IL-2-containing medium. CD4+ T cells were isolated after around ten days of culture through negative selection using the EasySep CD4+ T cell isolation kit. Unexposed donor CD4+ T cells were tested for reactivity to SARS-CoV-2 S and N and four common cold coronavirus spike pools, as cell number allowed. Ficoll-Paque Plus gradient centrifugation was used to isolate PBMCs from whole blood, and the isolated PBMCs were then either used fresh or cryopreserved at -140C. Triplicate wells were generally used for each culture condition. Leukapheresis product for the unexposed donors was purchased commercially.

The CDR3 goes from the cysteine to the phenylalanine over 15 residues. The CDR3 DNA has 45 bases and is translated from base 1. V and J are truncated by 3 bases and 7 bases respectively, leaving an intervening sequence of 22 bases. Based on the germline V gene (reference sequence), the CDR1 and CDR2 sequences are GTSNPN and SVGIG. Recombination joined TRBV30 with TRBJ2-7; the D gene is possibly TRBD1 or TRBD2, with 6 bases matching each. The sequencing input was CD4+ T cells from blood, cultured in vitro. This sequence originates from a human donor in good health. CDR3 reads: CAWSLGGQGPREQYF. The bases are TGTGCCTGGAGCCTAGGGGGGCAGGGGCCACGGGAGCAGTACTTC.